Presented here are 7 T cell receptor beta chains from one specimen sequenced in a study of T cells in Graves' hyperthyroidism and ophthalmopathy. Researchers took RNA transcripts and amplified the TCR beta CDR3 regions from them. RT-PCR in the first round (using the HTBI primer set) targeted the TCR CDR3. TCRdb redid the calling of the multiplex PCR reads with MiXCR, one entry per CDR3 protein. The data hold approximately 350,000 distinct CDR3 sequences, with about 16% observed a single time. The sample was blood. The receptors originated from a woman in her sixties or seventies with Graves' ophthalmopathy.

This clonotype was counted between two and nine times. Being one base from a much bigger clone, this may be a read error. This chain connects TRBV20-1 to TRBJ2-1; a weak D match, TRBD2 (6 bases). Germline V lookup: CDR1 DFQATT, CDR2 SNEGSKA (reference sequence). The CDR3 is 15 amino acids. The CDR3 here is CSARPGTLTSDEQSF. The CDR3 nucleotides read TGCAGTGCTAGACCCGGGACTTTAACCAGCGATGAGCAGTCCTTC.

This clonotype was observed many times. The chain is built from TRBV28 and TRBJ1-5; a weak D match, TRBD1 (5 bases). Germline lookup yields CDR1 MDHEN and CDR2 SYDVKM. Trimming cost V 8 bases and J 6 bases, with 14 bases left between them. This CDR3 has 13 amino acids. The CDR3 region is CASRPQGGQPQHF. CDR3 nucleotides: TGTGCCAGCCGTCCCCAGGGCGGTCAGCCCCAGCATTTT.

This clonotype was seen at least ten times. CDR3 coding DNA: TGTGCCAGCACTACTCGGCGGGACAATGAGCAGTTCTTC. It codes for CASTTRRDNEQFF. The chain is built from TRBV2 and TRBJ2-1; possible D gene TRBD2, 5 bases. Germline CDR1 reads SNHLY; CDR2 reads FYNNEI. V was trimmed by 7 bases and J by 5 bases, leaving 12 bases between them. The CDR3 covers 13 residues. Full variable domain (outside the CDR3, taken from reference TRBV2 and TRBJ2-1): EPEVTQTPSHQVTQMGQEVILRCVPISNHLYFYWYRQILGQKVEFLVSFYNNEISEKSEIFDDQFSVERPDGSNFTLKIRSTKLEDSAMYFCASTTRRDNEQFFGPGTRLTVL.

This clonotype was seen repeatedly, ten times or more. The chain combines TRBV6-1 with TRBJ2-7; 16 nucleotides agree with TRBD2. CDR3 size: 17 residues. Germline V lookup: CDR1 MNHNS, CDR2 SASEGT. Trimming removed 0 bases from V and 5 bases from J; junction bases left unmatched: 4. The chain's CDR3 is CASSEAGLAGGRNEQYF. CDR3 DNA sequence: TGTGCCAGCAGTGAAGCGGGACTAGCGGGAGGGCGGAACGAGCAGTACTTC.

The chain carries TRBV27 and TRBJ2-5; the D gene is possibly TRBD1 (5 bases). The V gene's germline CDR1 is MNHEY and CDR2 SMNVEV (reference sequence). The length of the CDR3 is 13 residues. V was trimmed by 4 bases and J by 7 bases, leaving 13 bases between them. The CDR3 region has the DNA TGTGCCAGCAGTTGGGGCTCCCTCCGGACCCAGTACTTC. Translation: CASSWGSLRTQYF.

The chain has TRBV6-1 and TRBJ2-2, with D possibly TRBD1 on 5 matching bases. V was cut by 9 bases and J by 4 bases, with 18 bases left in between. The CDR3 is made up of 15 amino acids. Germline CDR1 and CDR2: MNHNS and SASEGT. The CDR3 sequence: CASMPQTATTGELFF. The CDR3 DNA is TGTGCCAGTATGCCCCAGACAGCAACCACCGGGGAGCTGTTTTTT.

Details on this clonotype: This may stem from a read error, because a much larger clone lies one nucleotide away. The genes are TRBV7-6 and TRBJ2-2; 9 positions match TRBD2. In germline, CDR1 is SGHVS, CDR2 FNYEAQ. This CDR3 contains 16 residues. The chain's CDR3 is CAGSVLAGEITGELFF. CDR3 bases: TGTGCCGGCAGCGTCTTAGCGGGAGAGATCACCGGGGAGCTGTTTTTT.